The rows below give T cell receptor beta chains drawn from one sample of a study of post-analysis software for immune sequencing data. Using its own MiXCR run on the PCR reads, TCRdb lists one record per CDR3 protein. The top ten hold approximately 10% of the sample, which has hundreds of thousands of distinct CDR3 sequences, roughly three fifths seen once. What was sequenced was blood. These receptors were obtained from a girl aged 2 to 10 with multiple sclerosis. The CDR3 runs from the conserved cysteine through the conserved F or W. A D gene is named only where the DNA matches it firmly. The size field is filled for only some rows; it gives once, few, many or a size class.

CDR3 protein: CASRQTSQETQYF; CDR3 DNA: TGTGCCAGCAGACAAACAAGTCAAGAGACCCAGTACTTC; clone size: once; V gene: TRBV7-2; J gene: TRBJ2-5; D gene: NA
CDR3 protein: CAISEIRVGGSYEQYF; CDR3 DNA: TGTGCCATCAGTGAGATAAGGGTAGGGGGATCCTACGAGCAGTACTTC; clone size: NA; V gene: TRBV10-3; J gene: TRBJ2-7; D gene: NA
CDR3 protein: CASSPTSYTDTQYF; CDR3 DNA: TGTGCCAGCAGCCCGACTAGCTACACAGATACGCAGTATTTT; clone size: few; V gene: TRBV7-8; J gene: TRBJ2-3; D gene: TRBD2
CDR3 protein: CASSLNRPSSTDTQYF; CDR3 DNA: TGCGCCAGCAGCTTGAACCGGCCGTCCTCTACAGATACGCAGTATTTT; clone size: NA; V gene: TRBV5-1; J gene: TRBJ2-3; D gene: NA
CDR3 protein: CASSPGATNEKLFF; CDR3 DNA: TGTGCCAGCAGCCCGGGGGCAACTAATGAAAAACTGTTTTTT; clone size: few; V gene: TRBV7-2; J gene: TRBJ1-4; D gene: NA
CDR3 protein: CASSWDPNQPQHF; CDR3 DNA: TGCGCCAGCAGCTGGGACCCCAATCAGCCCCAGCATTTT; clone size: NA; V gene: TRBV4-1; J gene: TRBJ1-5; D gene: NA
CDR3 protein: CSVDSVNTGERFF; CDR3 DNA: TGCAGCGTTGATAGTGTGAACACCGGGGAGCGGTTTTTT; clone size: NA; V gene: TRBV29-1; J gene: TRBJ2-2; D gene: NA
CDR3 protein: CASSDLASGADTQYF; CDR3 DNA: TGTGCCAGCAGTGATTTGGCTAGCGGGGCAGATACGCAGTATTTT; clone size: NA; V gene: TRBV6-1; J gene: TRBJ2-3; D gene: TRBD2
CDR3 protein: CASSREQGGREAQYF; CDR3 DNA: TGTGCCAGCAGTCGAGAACAGGGTGGAAGAGAGGCCCAGTACTTC; clone size: NA; V gene: TRBV6-2/TRBV6-3; J gene: TRBJ2-5; D gene: NA
CDR3 protein: CATSRPGLGNEQFF; CDR3 DNA: TGTGCCACCAGCAGGCCTGGACTCGGGAATGAGCAGTTCTTC; clone size: NA; V gene: TRBV15; J gene: TRBJ2-1; D gene: NA